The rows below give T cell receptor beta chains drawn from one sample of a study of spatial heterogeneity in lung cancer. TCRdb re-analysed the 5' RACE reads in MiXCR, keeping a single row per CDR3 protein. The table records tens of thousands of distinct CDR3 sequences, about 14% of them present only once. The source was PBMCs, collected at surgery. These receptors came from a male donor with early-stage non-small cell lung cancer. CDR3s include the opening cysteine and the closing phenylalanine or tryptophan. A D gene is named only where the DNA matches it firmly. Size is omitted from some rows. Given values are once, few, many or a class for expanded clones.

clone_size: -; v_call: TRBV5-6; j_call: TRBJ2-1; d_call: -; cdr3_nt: TGTGCCAGCAGCGGTTGGACGGATAGCTCCTACAATGAGCAGTTCTTC; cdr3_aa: CASSGWTDSSYNEQFF
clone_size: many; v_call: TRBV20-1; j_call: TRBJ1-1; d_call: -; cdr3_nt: TGCAGTGCTAGGGCTGGGCCCCTGGGCACTGAAGCTTTCTTT; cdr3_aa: CSARAGPLGTEAFF
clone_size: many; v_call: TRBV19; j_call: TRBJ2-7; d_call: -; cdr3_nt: TGTGCCAGTAGTATTACCGCGATGCCCACCTACGAGCAGTACTTC; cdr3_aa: CASSITAMPTYEQYF
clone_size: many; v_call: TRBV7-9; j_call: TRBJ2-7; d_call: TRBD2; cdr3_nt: TGTGCCAGCAGCCGGCGGGGGGACTACGAGCAGTACTTC; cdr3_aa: CASSRRGDYEQYF
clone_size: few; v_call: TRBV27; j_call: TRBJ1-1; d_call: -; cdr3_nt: TGTGCCAGCAGTTCATCGCAGTTACTTGAACAGGGCGGTGAAGCTTTCTTT; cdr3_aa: CASSSSQLLEQGGEAFF
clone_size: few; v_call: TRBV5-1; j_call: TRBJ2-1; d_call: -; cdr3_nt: TGCGCCAGCAGCTTGGCCTCGAGCTCCTACAATGAGCAGTTCTTC; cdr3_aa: CASSLASSSYNEQFF
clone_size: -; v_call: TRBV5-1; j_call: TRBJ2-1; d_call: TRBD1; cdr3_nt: TGCGCCAGCAGCTCCGGGACAGTCTACAATGAGCAGTTCTTC; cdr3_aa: CASSSGTVYNEQFF
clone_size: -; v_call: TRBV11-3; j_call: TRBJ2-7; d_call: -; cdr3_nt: TGTGCCAGCAGCTTAGACCCAGGGACCGCCTACGAGCAGTACTTC; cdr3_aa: CASSLDPGTAYEQYF
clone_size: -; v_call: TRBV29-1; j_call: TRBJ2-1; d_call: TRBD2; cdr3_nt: TGCAGCGTTGTCCGACTAGCGGGGTACAATGAGCAGTTCTTC; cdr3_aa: CSVVRLAGYNEQFF
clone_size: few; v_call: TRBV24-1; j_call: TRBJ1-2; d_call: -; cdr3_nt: TGTGCCACCAGCCAGGCCGAAGCTAACTATGGCTACACCTTC; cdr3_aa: CATSQAEANYGYTF
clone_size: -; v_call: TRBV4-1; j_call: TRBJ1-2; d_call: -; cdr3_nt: TGCGCCAGCAGCCAAGAGGATGCGGGAAAGGGCTATGGCTACACCTTC; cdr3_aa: CASSQEDAGKGYGYTF
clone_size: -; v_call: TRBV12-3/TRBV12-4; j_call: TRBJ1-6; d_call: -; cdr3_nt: TGTGCCAGCAGTTTGGACGGTTCCTCACCCCTCCACTTT; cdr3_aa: CASSLDGSSPLHF
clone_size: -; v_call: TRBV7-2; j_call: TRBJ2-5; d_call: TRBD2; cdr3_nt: TGTGCCAGCAGCTCCCCCGGACTAGCGCCGAGTGAGACCCAGTACTTC; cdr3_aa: CASSSPGLAPSETQYF
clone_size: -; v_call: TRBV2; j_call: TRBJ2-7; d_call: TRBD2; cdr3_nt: TGTGCCAGCAGTGATCGCCTAGCGGGGACCTACGAGCAGTACTTC; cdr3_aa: CASSDRLAGTYEQYF
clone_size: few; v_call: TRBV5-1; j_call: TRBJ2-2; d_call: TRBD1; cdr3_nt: TGCGCCAGCAGCCCTCACCCGGGACAGGGGGCGGTCGGGGAGCTGTTTTTT; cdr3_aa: CASSPHPGQGAVGELFF
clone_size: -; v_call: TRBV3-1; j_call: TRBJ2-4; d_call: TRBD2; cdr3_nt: TGTGCCAGCAGCCCTTGGACTAGCGGGAGGGGGCAAAACATTCAGTACTTC; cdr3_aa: CASSPWTSGRGQNIQYF
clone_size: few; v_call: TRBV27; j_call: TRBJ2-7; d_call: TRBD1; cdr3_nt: TGTGCCAGCGGGACAGCTATTCCCTACGAGCAGTACTTC; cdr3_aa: CASGTAIPYEQYF
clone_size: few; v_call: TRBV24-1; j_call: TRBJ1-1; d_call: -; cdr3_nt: TGTGCCACCACTGAGCAGGGGAAGACTGAAGCTTTCTTT; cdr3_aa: CATTEQGKTEAFF
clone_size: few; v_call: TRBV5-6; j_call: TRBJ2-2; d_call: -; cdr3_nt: TGTGCCAGCAGCTTGGCCCCGTGGCAGATGAACACCGGGGAGCTGTTTTTT; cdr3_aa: CASSLAPWQMNTGELFF
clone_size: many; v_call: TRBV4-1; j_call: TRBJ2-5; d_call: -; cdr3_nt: TGCGCCAGCAGCCACGTGTGGGGGGAACAAGAGACCCAGTACTTC; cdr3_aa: CASSHVWGEQETQYF
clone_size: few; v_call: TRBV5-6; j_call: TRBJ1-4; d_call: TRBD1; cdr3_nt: TGTGCCAGCAGCAGAGACAGGGGGCGCGATGAAAAACTGTTTTTT; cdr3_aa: CASSRDRGRDEKLFF
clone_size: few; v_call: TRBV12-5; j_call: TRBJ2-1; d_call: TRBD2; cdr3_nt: TGTGCTAGTGGCTCTCTAGCGGGAGTAATCGATGAGCAGTTCTTC; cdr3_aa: CASGSLAGVIDEQFF
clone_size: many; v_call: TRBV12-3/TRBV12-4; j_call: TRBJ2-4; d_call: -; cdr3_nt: TGTGCCAGCAGCCGTTACCCGGGGAACATTCAGTACTTC; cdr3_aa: CASSRYPGNIQYF
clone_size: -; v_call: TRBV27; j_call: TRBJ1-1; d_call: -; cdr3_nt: TGTGCCAGCAGCCACAGGGCGGCGCGGACTGAAGCTTTCTTT; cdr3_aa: CASSHRAARTEAFF
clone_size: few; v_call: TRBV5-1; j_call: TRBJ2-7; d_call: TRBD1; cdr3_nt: TGCGCCAGCAGCTCGCCCGGGACAGGCAGACATTCCTACGAGCAGTACTTC; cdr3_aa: CASSSPGTGRHSYEQYF
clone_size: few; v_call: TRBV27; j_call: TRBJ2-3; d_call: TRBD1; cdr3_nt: TGTGCCAGCACGACAGGGGGGGATACGCAGTATTTT; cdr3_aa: CASTTGGDTQYF